The rows below give T cell receptor beta chains drawn from one sample of a study of T cell repertoires in cytomegalovirus infection. TCRdb itself ran the reads through MiXCR, one entry per CDR3 protein. The sample has some 920,000 distinct CDR3 sequences; more than 25% are singletons. The antigens these receptors bind are not known. Sequences were derived from cultured CD8+ T cells from PBMCs, sampled from culture after CMV antigen stimulation. The receptors derive from a human donor in good health (CMV status not recorded). Some clones in this sample may be carry-over from other donors' samples. Each CDR3 is given with its conserved first and last residue.

len: 16; v_gene: TRBV6-6; CDR3aa: CASSYSKGGPNEKLFF
len: 14; v_gene: TRBV4-1; CDR3aa: CASSQDPEGETQYF
len: 16; v_gene: TRBV19; CDR3aa: CASSIVAGGPLNEQFF
len: 13; v_gene: TRBV24-1; CDR3aa: CATSDLEEETQYF
len: 15; v_gene: TRBV7-9; CDR3aa: CASSPPPQGRETQYF
len: 14; v_gene: TRBV27; CDR3aa: CASSLRGTRYEQYF
len: 13; v_gene: TRBV29-1; CDR3aa: CSAYQGDSTEAFF
len: 15; v_gene: TRBV7-6; CDR3aa: CASSLSSSSAGELFF
len: 15; v_gene: TRBV4-1; CDR3aa: CASSQGTRNTGEPFF
len: 13; v_gene: TRBV2; CDR3aa: CASTGGDTGELFF
len: 17; v_gene: TRBV4-2; CDR3aa: CASSQAMTASYNSPLHF
len: 15; v_gene: TRBV11-2; CDR3aa: CASSTWTSGGYEQFF
len: 14; v_gene: TRBV7-2; CDR3aa: CASSQTGNNSPLHF
len: 17; v_gene: TRBV6-8; CDR3aa: CASSYSFPGQGNQPQHF
len: 15; v_gene: TRBV7-6; CDR3aa: CASSLTGPVNSPLHF
len: 17; v_gene: TRBV4-1; CDR3aa: CASSQDELAGGYNEQFF
len: 16; v_gene: TRBV24-1; CDR3aa: CATSDLKAGEGQPQHF
len: 16; v_gene: TRBV7-6; CDR3aa: CASSPRTAANTGELFF
len: 16; v_gene: TRBV4-1; CDR3aa: CASSHPGRDADNEQFF
len: 11; v_gene: TRBV5-6; CDR3aa: CASSGTGKQFF